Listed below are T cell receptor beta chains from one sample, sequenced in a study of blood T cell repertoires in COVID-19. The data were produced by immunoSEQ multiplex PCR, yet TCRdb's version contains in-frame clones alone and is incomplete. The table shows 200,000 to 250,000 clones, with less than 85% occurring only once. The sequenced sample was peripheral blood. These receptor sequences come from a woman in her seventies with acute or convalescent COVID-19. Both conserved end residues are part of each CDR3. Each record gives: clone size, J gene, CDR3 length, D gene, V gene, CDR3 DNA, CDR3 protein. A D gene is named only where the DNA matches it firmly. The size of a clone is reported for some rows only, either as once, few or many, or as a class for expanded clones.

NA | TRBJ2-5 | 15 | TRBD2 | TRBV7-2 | TGTGCCAGCAGCCGGCAGACTAGCGGGCAAGAGACCCAGTACTTC | CASSRQTSGQETQYF
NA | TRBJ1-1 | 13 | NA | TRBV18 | TGTGCCAGCTCTCTCGACGAGGCCACTGAAGCTTTCTTT | CASSLDEATEAFF
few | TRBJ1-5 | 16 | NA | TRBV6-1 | TGTGCCAGCAGTGTTACAGCTCTAAGGAGCAATCAGCCCCAGCATTTT | CASSVTALRSNQPQHF
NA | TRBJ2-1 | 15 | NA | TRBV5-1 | TGCGCCAGCAGCCCAGGGACTGCGTTGTACAATGAGCAGTTCTTC | CASSPGTALYNEQFF
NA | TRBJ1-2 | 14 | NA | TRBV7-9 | TGTGCCAGCATCGACCCAGTGAGGAGGTTAGGCTACACCTTC | CASIDPVRRLGYTF
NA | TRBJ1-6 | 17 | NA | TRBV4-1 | TGCGCCAGCAGCCAAGATTTCAGTTCCTCCTATAATTCACCCCTCCACTTT | CASSQDFSSSYNSPLHF
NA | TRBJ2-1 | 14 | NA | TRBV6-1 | TGTGCCAGCAGTGAATCCCCAGCGGACAATGAGCAGTTCTTC | CASSESPADNEQFF
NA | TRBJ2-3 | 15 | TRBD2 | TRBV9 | TGTGCCAGCAGCGTCGGGACTAGGAGTGCAGATACGCAGTATTTT | CASSVGTRSADTQYF
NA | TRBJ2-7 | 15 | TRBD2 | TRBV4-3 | TGCGCCAGCAGCCAAAGCGGGGGGGCCCACTTCGAGCAGTACTTC | CASSQSGGAHFEQYF
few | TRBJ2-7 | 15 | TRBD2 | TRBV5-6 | TGTGCCAGCAGCTTAGGGACTAGCGCGCACTACGAGCAGTACTTC | CASSLGTSAHYEQYF